The clone carrying this TCR beta chain was observed a handful of times. What it recognizes is unknown. Germline assignment: CDR1 LGHDT and CDR2 YNNKEL (reference sequence). This CDR3 has 17 amino acids. V was trimmed by 4 bases and J by 1 base, leaving 19 bases between them. The use of a sample-barcoded 5' primer and a J-beta primer mix characterized a second PCR of roughly 6 to 11 cycles. TCRdb itself ran the 5' RACE reads through MiXCR, one entry per CDR3 protein. The table records 1 million or so distinct CDR3 sequences, under 30% of them present only once. The data originate from a study of blood T cells in healthy people across ages. Researchers isolated at least 7 million PBMCs per sample. Study-wide points: A strong correlation was seen between TCR beta diversity and naive T cell percentage. The study lacked donor CMV status, which possibly confounded expanded clonotype changes. The recorded TCR beta diversity per million T cells decreased in a roughly linear manner with age.

These data are also associated with another study on T cells of mothers and their children.

The clonotype was recovered from a girl aged 2 to 10 in good health. The sample comprised blood. The chain has TRBV3-1 and TRBJ1-2; D unresolved. The CDR3 nucleotides read TGTGCCAGCAGCCCCTTCCTGGGCAGCCAACATAACTATGGCTACACCTTC. It translates to CASSPFLGSQHNYGYTF.